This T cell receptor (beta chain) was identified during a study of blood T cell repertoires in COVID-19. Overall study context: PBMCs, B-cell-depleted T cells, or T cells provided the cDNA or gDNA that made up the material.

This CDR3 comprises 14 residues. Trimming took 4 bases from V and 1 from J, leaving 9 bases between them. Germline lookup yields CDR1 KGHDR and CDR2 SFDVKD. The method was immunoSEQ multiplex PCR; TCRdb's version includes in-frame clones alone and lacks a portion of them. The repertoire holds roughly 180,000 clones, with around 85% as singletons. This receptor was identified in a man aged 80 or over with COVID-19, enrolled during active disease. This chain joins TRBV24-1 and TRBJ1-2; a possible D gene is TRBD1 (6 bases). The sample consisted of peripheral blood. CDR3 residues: CATSDPRGNYGYTF. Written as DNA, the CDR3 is TGTGCCACCAGTGACCCCAGGGGTAACTATGGCTACACCTTC.